This is a list of T cell receptor beta chains from one sample in a study of CXCR3-negative and CXCR3-positive naive CD8 T cells. TCRdb derives one entry per CDR3 protein from the 5' RACE reads, leaving out DNA. The sample has about 120,000 distinct CDR3 sequences, and its top ten clones hold approximately 0.36%. Sequencing input: naive CXCR3+ CD8+ T cells from blood. The receptors originated from a human donor in good health. Some clones in this sample may be carry-over from other donors' samples. Both conserved end residues are part of each CDR3. The order of the fields is J gene, V gene, CDR3 protein.

j_gene: TRBJ2-1
v_gene: TRBV23-1
CDR3aa: CASSQSAVQREGRNEQFF

j_gene: TRBJ2-7
v_gene: TRBV27
CDR3aa: CASSHTPSYEQYF

j_gene: TRBJ2-1
v_gene: TRBV7-2
CDR3aa: CASSRGGSRWGPSYNEQFF

j_gene: TRBJ2-7
v_gene: TRBV28
CDR3aa: CASSSKTGAVEQYF

j_gene: TRBJ2-7
v_gene: TRBV5-1
CDR3aa: CASSVVGDEQYF

j_gene: TRBJ2-1
v_gene: TRBV11-3
CDR3aa: CASSLITSEQFF

j_gene: TRBJ2-7
v_gene: TRBV15
CDR3aa: CATSRADGSYEQYF

j_gene: TRBJ1-2
v_gene: TRBV28
CDR3aa: CASSARTGGFHYGYTF

j_gene: TRBJ2-3
v_gene: TRBV4-1
CDR3aa: CASSQEGTGADTQYF

j_gene: TRBJ2-1
v_gene: TRBV5-1
CDR3aa: CASSWGLSSYNEQFF

j_gene: TRBJ2-3
v_gene: TRBV14
CDR3aa: CASSQDLEGISDTQYF

j_gene: TRBJ2-1
v_gene: TRBV4-1
CDR3aa: CASSQVQGARNEQFF

j_gene: TRBJ2-1
v_gene: TRBV12-3/TRBV12-4
CDR3aa: CASIGLAGTYNEQFF

j_gene: TRBJ2-1
v_gene: TRBV7-2
CDR3aa: CASSGPGLAGGAYNEQFF

j_gene: TRBJ2-1
v_gene: TRBV4-3
CDR3aa: CASSPARSSYNEQFF

j_gene: TRBJ2-7
v_gene: TRBV27
CDR3aa: CASSLGRGPSYEQYF

j_gene: TRBJ2-4
v_gene: TRBV7-2
CDR3aa: CASSLTAIAKNIQYF

j_gene: TRBJ2-1
v_gene: TRBV28
CDR3aa: CASSLAPWRAGGSCEQFF

j_gene: TRBJ2-3
v_gene: TRBV19
CDR3aa: CASMRNGDSTDTQYF

j_gene: TRBJ2-2
v_gene: TRBV13
CDR3aa: CASSLEGVTAWELFF

j_gene: TRBJ2-1
v_gene: TRBV4-1
CDR3aa: CASSPDRLGEQFF

j_gene: TRBJ2-7
v_gene: TRBV7-9
CDR3aa: CASSLGAGPSSYEQYF

j_gene: TRBJ2-4
v_gene: TRBV3-1
CDR3aa: CASSQEGPLELAKNIQYF

j_gene: TRBJ2-1
v_gene: TRBV28
CDR3aa: CASRFAWDISYNEQFF

j_gene: TRBJ1-2
v_gene: TRBV5-4
CDR3aa: CASSGGQGNYGYTF

j_gene: TRBJ2-3
v_gene: TRBV13
CDR3aa: CASSSENTDTQYF

j_gene: TRBJ2-4
v_gene: TRBV18
CDR3aa: CASSPAGTGGANIQYF

j_gene: TRBJ1-4
v_gene: TRBV4-3
CDR3aa: CASSQAKPTGSLEINEKLFF

j_gene: TRBJ2-7
v_gene: TRBV5-1
CDR3aa: CASSFGHPSYEQYF

j_gene: TRBJ2-3
v_gene: TRBV11-2
CDR3aa: CASSPFPRLAASTDTQYF

j_gene: TRBJ2-7
v_gene: TRBV9
CDR3aa: CASSANTGSEQYF

j_gene: TRBJ2-2
v_gene: TRBV7-6
CDR3aa: CASSLETTGELFF

j_gene: TRBJ2-7
v_gene: TRBV29-1
CDR3aa: CSVVSPGNYEQYF

j_gene: TRBJ2-7
v_gene: TRBV27
CDR3aa: CASSPAGMGTDEQYF

j_gene: TRBJ1-1
v_gene: TRBV10-3
CDR3aa: CAISELGHYLNTEAFF

j_gene: TRBJ2-7
v_gene: TRBV20-1
CDR3aa: CSAFPGQGAYEQYF

j_gene: TRBJ2-3
v_gene: TRBV29-1
CDR3aa: CSIPRGDTQYF

j_gene: TRBJ2-1
v_gene: TRBV4-1
CDR3aa: CASSQGGGPGNEQFF

j_gene: TRBJ1-2
v_gene: TRBV12-3/TRBV12-4
CDR3aa: CASTPGQTYGYTF

j_gene: TRBJ2-7
v_gene: TRBV5-1
CDR3aa: CASAGTRSYEQYF

j_gene: TRBJ2-7
v_gene: TRBV29-1
CDR3aa: CSVEEGTTACEQYF

j_gene: TRBJ2-3
v_gene: TRBV6-5
CDR3aa: CASSYLAGPPDTQYF

j_gene: TRBJ1-5
v_gene: TRBV19
CDR3aa: CASSTGVRHQPQHF

j_gene: TRBJ1-1
v_gene: TRBV27
CDR3aa: CASSPSAGNTEAFF

j_gene: TRBJ2-7
v_gene: TRBV13
CDR3aa: CASSFTFEGSYEQYF

j_gene: TRBJ2-7
v_gene: TRBV5-6
CDR3aa: CASSPLTGTDEQYF